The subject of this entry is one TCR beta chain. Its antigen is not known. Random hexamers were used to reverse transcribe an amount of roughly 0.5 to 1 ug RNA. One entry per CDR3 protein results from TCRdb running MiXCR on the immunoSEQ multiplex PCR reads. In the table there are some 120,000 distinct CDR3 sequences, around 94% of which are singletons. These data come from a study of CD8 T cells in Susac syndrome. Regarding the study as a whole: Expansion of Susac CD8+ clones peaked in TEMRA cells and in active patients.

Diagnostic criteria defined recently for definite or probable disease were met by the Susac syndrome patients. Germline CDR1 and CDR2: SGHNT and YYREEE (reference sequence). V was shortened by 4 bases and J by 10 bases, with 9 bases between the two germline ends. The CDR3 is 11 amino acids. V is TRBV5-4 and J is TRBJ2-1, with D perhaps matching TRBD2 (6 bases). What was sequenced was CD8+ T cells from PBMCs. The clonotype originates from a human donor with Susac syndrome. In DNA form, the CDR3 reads TGTGCCAGCAGCCGGGACTTAGAGCAGTTCTTC. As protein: CASSRDLEQFF.